This T cell receptor (beta chain) was sequenced during a study of cytomegalovirus exposure and HLA in healthy donors. About the research overall: In a previous analysis, approximately 110 million unique TCR beta sequences were found from some 180 million T cells.

The CDR3 runs to 12 residues. Between the trimmed V and J ends, which lost 8 bases and 4 bases, there was a span of 11 bases. The germline gives CDR1 MGHDK, CDR2 SYGVNS. The study, taken as a whole, reports: The study dropped some indistinguishable V segments, TRBV6-2 and TRBV6-3 among them.

As to this clone: The antigen is undetermined.

Primers: 60 Vbeta forward and 13 Jbeta reverse. The repertoire was sequenced with immunoSEQ multiplex PCR; TCRdb's copy has only in-frame clones and lacks some. The table shows approximately 150,000 clones, with roughly 80% occurring only once. Sequenced: PBMCs. This clonotype originated in a woman aged 25 to 39 in good health and CMV-seronegative. The rearrangement uses TRBV25-1 and TRBJ2-5; maybe TRBD2 (6 bases). The CDR3 sequence: CASGGFGETQYF. Here the CDR3 DNA reads TGTGCCAGCGGGGGGTTTGGAGAGACCCAGTACTTC. Looking up the rest from reference TRBV25-1 and TRBJ2-5 gives the full variable domain: EADIYQTPRYLVIGTGKKITLECSQTMGHDKMYWYQQDPGMELHLIHYSYGVNSTEKGDLSSESTVSRIRTEHFPLTLESARPSHTSQYLCASGGFGETQYFGPGTRLLVL.